This TCR beta chain was sequenced during a study of CD8 T cells in ankylosing spondylitis. From germline, CDR1 is DFQATT and CDR2 SNEGSKA (reference sequence). V shed 5 bases and J 2 bases; nucleotides not matched to a gene: 8. The CDR3 loop spans 15 amino acids. Libraries for TCR beta were made by quantitative 5'-RACE with molecular barcodes. TCRdb ran MiXCR on the 5' RACE reads and lists one entry per CDR3 protein. The table includes roughly 260,000 distinct CDR3 sequences, 15% to 25% detected once. Whole-study findings and limits: Prior work had noted some motif variants in reactive arthritis blood and synovial fluid.

This clonotype was recorded once. What it recognizes is unknown. This receptor was taken from a male donor with ankylosing spondylitis or in good health (not recorded which). The gene calls are TRBV20-1 and TRBJ2-2; 7 positions agree with TRBD2. What was sequenced was blood, either unsorted or a sorted T cell fraction (not recorded which). The CDR3 loop reads CSAYLSGPNTGELFF. CDR3 in DNA: TGCAGTGCTTACCTTAGCGGGCCTAACACCGGGGAGCTGTTTTTT.